The 17 T cell receptor beta chains in this list originate from one sample, sequenced in a study of CD8 T cells in cerebrospinal fluid in Alzheimer's disease (TCRdb year 2020). Receptors were amplified or captured by 10x single-cell sequencing. Sequencing relied on a NextSeq 550. Through TCRdb reprocessing, the reads give one entry per CDR3 protein sequence; DNA is omitted. This sample's table carries about 1,300 distinct CDR3 sequences. The ten largest clonotypes hold under 13% of the sample. Specimen: cerebrospinal fluid. These receptors all stem from a human donor with mild cognitive impairment.

This clonotype is identified as medium-sized from frequency. The rearrangement links TRBV9 to TRBJ2-1; the TCRdb call, TRBD1, lacks DNA for checking. CDR3 length: 15 amino acids. Germline loops: CDR1 SGDLS, CDR2 YYNGEE. The CDR3: CASSSTGHTTNEQFF.

Frequency places this clonotype as medium-sized. The chain couples TRBV7-9 to TRBJ2-5. The CDR3 has 13 residues. Looked up from germline, CDR1 is SEHNR and CDR2 is FQNEAQ (reference sequence). This CDR3 is CASSLGVQETQYF.

This clonotype counts as medium-sized by frequency. The J gene is TRBJ2-3, the V gene TRBV6-1; the D gene TCRdb calls, TRBD2, cannot be checked with no DNA. Germline CDR1 is MNHNS and CDR2 is SASEGT. The CDR3 is 15 residues long. CDR3 protein: CASSEVGRDRDTQYF.

The chain employs TRBV19 and TRBJ1-2; TCRdb's assignment of TRBD1 cannot be checked, as there is no DNA. Germline V CDR1 and CDR2: LNHDA, SQIVND (reference sequence). CDR3 length: 17 amino acids. The CDR3 spells CASSASDRDRDVYGYTF.

By frequency, this clonotype is large (0.1 to 1%). J is TRBJ1-1 and V is TRBV20-1; the D call from TCRdb, TRBD1, cannot be confirmed without DNA. The CDR3 extends over 15 amino acids. Germline V gene data show CDR1 as DFQATT and CDR2 as SNEGSKA (reference sequence). Here the CDR3 reads CSARDPGQGETEAFF.

This clonotype shows up as medium-sized by frequency. This sequence joins TRBV7-8 and TRBJ1-5; the D call of TRBD1 rests on TCRdb alone, since no DNA is present to check it. Germline V gene sequence: CDR1 SGHVS, CDR2 FQNEAQ. This CDR3 region has 16 residues. This CDR3 reads CASSPRQGADDQPQHF.

This clonotype shows up as medium-sized by frequency. The rearrangement uses TRBV19 and TRBJ1-3. CDR3 length: 15 residues. Germline CDR1 LNHDA, CDR2 SQIVND (reference sequence). CDR3 residues: CASSFQGRSGNTIYF.

This clonotype is deemed large by its frequency. The chain employs TRBV5-1 and TRBJ2-3; TCRdb designates TRBD1, a call that cannot be tested without DNA. The CDR3 is made up of 14 amino acids. CDR1 and CDR2 (germline): SGHRS, YFSETQ. CDR3: CASSSGQTADTQYF.

This clonotype is classed as medium-sized by frequency. The V gene is TRBV6-5, the J gene TRBJ1-1; the D call from TCRdb, TRBD1, cannot be confirmed without DNA. The CDR3 has 17 residues. Germline V gives CDR1 MNHEY, CDR2 SVGAGI. This CDR3 reads CASSTRGSVGENTEAFF.

This clonotype ranks as medium-sized in terms of frequency. The chain combines TRBV5-4 with TRBJ2-4; without DNA, the TCRdb call of TRBD1 cannot be checked. Germline assignment: CDR1 SGHNT and CDR2 YYREEE (reference sequence). The CDR3 is 15 amino acids. CDR3 protein: CASSLDGGPKNIQYF.

This clonotype is labeled large based on frequency. V is TRBV11-3 and J is TRBJ1-1; TCRdb's assignment of TRBD1 cannot be checked, as there is no DNA. Germline V gives CDR1 SGHNT, CDR2 YENEEA. This CDR3 region has 13 residues. The CDR3 sequence: CASSDGPGTEAFF. Looking up the rest from reference TRBV11-3 and TRBJ1-1 gives the full variable domain: EAGVVQSPRYKIIEKKQPVAFWCNPISGHNTLYWYLQNLGQGPELLIRYENEEAVDDSQLPKDRFSAERLKGVDSTLKIQPAELGDSAVYLCASSDGPGTEAFFGQGTRLTVV.

The chain has TRBV6-2 or TRBV6-3 and TRBJ2-3. CDR3 size: 13 residues. CDR1 and CDR2 (germline): MNHEY, SVGEGT. The CDR3 spells CASQHRKTDTQYF.

Measured by frequency, this clonotype is medium-sized (0.01 to 0.1%). The chain employs TRBV4-3 and TRBJ1-6; checking the TCRdb D call of TRBD1 is not possible without DNA. Germline CDR1 reads LGHNA; CDR2 reads YSLEER. The CDR3 totals 15 residues. CDR3 protein: CASSPEDRVDSPLHF.

This clonotype is identified as large from frequency. J is TRBJ2-7 and V is TRBV12-3 or TRBV12-4; TCRdb's D call, TRBD1, is unchecked because there is no DNA. The CDR3 spans 14 residues. CDR3 in amino acids: CASSLMSLSYEQYF.

This clonotype ranks as large in terms of frequency. The chain recombines TRBV4-2 with TRBJ1-1. This CDR3 contains 13 residues. Germline V gene sequence: CDR1 LGHNA, CDR2 YNFKEQ. The CDR3 here is CASSQDETSKCLF.

In terms of frequency, this clonotype is large. The J gene is TRBJ2-2, the V gene TRBV20-1; TCRdb picks TRBD2, but there is no DNA to check that call. This CDR3 has 16 residues. The germline CDR1 and CDR2 sequences are DFQATT and SNEGSKA (reference sequence). CDR3 loop: CSARDPSQGGTGELFF.

Considering frequency, this clonotype is large (0.1 to 1%). This chain links TRBV20-1 with TRBJ1-6; TCRdb's D gene call, TRBD1, goes unchecked for lack of DNA. The CDR3 loop spans 14 amino acids. The germline V gene encodes CDR1 DFQATT and CDR2 SNEGSKA (reference sequence). The CDR3 is CSAPPTIANSPLHF.